This passage covers 20 T cell receptor beta chains from one sample sequenced in a study of CD8+ T cells in alopecia areata. cDNA prepared by RNA extraction and subsequent reverse transcription served as the template for sequencing. The protocol was immunoSEQ multiplex PCR, while the TCRdb copy is restricted to in-frame clones and leaves out a portion. The sample lists tens of thousands of clones; roughly two fifths were seen once. The sample comprised NKG2D-low CD8+ T cells sorted from blood. The receptors were sampled from a human donor with alopecia areata.

The genes are TRBV7-2 and TRBJ2-7, with 9 bases fitting TRBD2. The CDR3 is made up of 15 amino acids. J was trimmed by 2 bases and V by 5 bases; bases with no gene match: 7. Per the germline V gene, CDR1 is SGHTA and CDR2 is FQGNSA. CDR3 in amino acids: CASSPSGRLPYEQYF. As DNA, the CDR3 is TGTGCCAGCAGCCCGAGCGGGAGGCTCCCCTACGAGCAGTACTTC.

This chain connects TRBV2 to TRBJ1-5; D remains ambiguous. The ends were cut back, 1 base at V and 0 bases at J, with 10 bases in the middle. Germline assignment: CDR1 SNHLY and CDR2 FYNNEI. The CDR3 is made up of 16 amino acids. As DNA, the CDR3 is TGTGCCAGCAGTGAAGGCGGGAGCTATAGCAATCAGCCCCAGCATTTT. Its protein is CASSEGGSYSNQPQHF. The full variable domain, in which reference TRBV2 and TRBJ1-5 provide the parts outside the CDR3, is EPEVTQTPSHQVTQMGQEVILRCVPISNHLYFYWYRQILGQKVEFLVSFYNNEISEKSEIFDDQFSVERPDGSNFTLKIRSTKLEDSAMYFCASSEGGSYSNQPQHFGDGTRLSIL.

The chain has TRBV29-1 and TRBJ2-7; D may match TRBD1 or TRBD2 (5 bases each). Per germline, CDR1 SQVTM and CDR2 ANQGSEA. Trimming removed 6 bases at V and 2 bases at J, with 11 bases between. The CDR3 covers 12 residues. The CDR3 nucleotides are TGCAGCGTCCGGGACGGTGCCTACGAGCAGTACTTC. The encoded protein is CSVRDGAYEQYF.

The chain recombines TRBV30 with TRBJ2-5, with unresolved D. CDR3 length: 10 amino acids. Between the trimmed V and J ends, which lost 1 base and 3 bases, there was a span of 0 bases. Germline V lookup: CDR1 GTSNPN, CDR2 SVGIG (reference sequence). The CDR3 sequence: CAWSEETQYF. CDR3 nucleotides: TGTGCCTGGAGTGAAGAGACCCAGTACTTC.

The CDR3 region is CSVEGGLNTEAFF. The CDR3 DNA reads TGCAGCGTTGAAGGCGGATTGAACACTGAAGCTTTCTTT. This sequence joins TRBV29-1 and TRBJ1-1; D gene ambiguous. Trimming removed 1 base from V and 0 bases from J, with 6 bases in between. The germline CDR1 and CDR2 sequences are SQVTM and ANQGSEA. CDR3 length: 13 residues.

J is TRBJ2-1 and V is TRBV27, with D possibly TRBD2 on 6 matching bases. The CDR3 runs 15 residues. The V gene lost 6 bases and the J gene lost 0 bases, with 12 bases spanning the gap. Per germline, CDR1 MNHEY and CDR2 SMNVEV (reference sequence). The CDR3 protein is CASSSSVSSYNEQFF. CDR3 sequence (DNA): TGTGCCAGCAGCTCTAGCGTTAGCTCCTACAATGAGCAGTTCTTC.

This sequence joins TRBV7-2 and TRBJ2-7; unclear D gene. The CDR3 is made up of 13 amino acids. The V end lost 5 bases, the J end lost 6 bases, and 14 bases lay between the germline ends. Germline CDR1 reads SGHTA; CDR2 reads FQGNSA. For the CDR3, the DNA is TGTGCCAGCAGCCCCGGTCGCCCGGGCGAGCAGTACTTC. It is translated as CASSPGRPGEQYF.

The chain has TRBV14 and TRBJ2-6, with D possibly matching TRBD1 (5 bases). Germline values: CDR1 SGHDN, CDR2 FVKESK. The CDR3 spans 14 residues. V gave up 0 bases and J gave up 10 bases, with 10 bases separating them. The DNA for the CDR3 is TGTGCCAGCAGCCAAGATGGGCAGGGAAACGTCCTGACTTTC. Translating gives CASSQDGQGNVLTF.

V gene TRBV4-3 combines with J gene TRBJ2-2, with unresolved D. From germline, CDR1 is LGHNA and CDR2 YSLEER. V was clipped by 0 bases and J by 8 bases, with 7 bases between them. The CDR3 sequence is 13 residues long. The CDR3 is CASSQDESGELFF. CDR3 coding DNA: TGCGCCAGCAGCCAAGACGAGTCGGGGGAGCTGTTTTTT.

This chain joins TRBV27 and TRBJ2-5; D uncertain. The germline CDR1 and CDR2 sequences are MNHEY and SMNVEV (reference sequence). There are 13 residues in the CDR3. Trimming took 11 bases from V and 5 from J, leaving 18 bases between them. The CDR3 here is CASKRSQWETQYF. The CDR3 bases are TGTGCCTCCAAAAGGTCCCAGTGGGAGACCCAGTACTTC.

The chain couples TRBV14 to TRBJ2-7; 7 nucleotides align to TRBD1. This CDR3 is 16 amino acids long. Germline CDR1 SGHDN, CDR2 FVKESK. V dropped 0 bases and J dropped 1; count of bases not matched to a gene: 6. The CDR3 loop reads CASSQEPGQASYEQYF. The CDR3 bases are TGTGCCAGCAGCCAAGAGCCTGGACAGGCGTCCTACGAGCAGTACTTC.

In this sample, this clone turned up a few times. The chain has TRBV5-1 and TRBJ2-7; D ambiguous. CDR1 is SGHRS, CDR2 YFSETQ, per germline. Trimming shortened V by 0 bases and J by 7 bases, and 8 bases separated the two germline ends. The CDR3 totals 12 residues. As DNA, the CDR3 is TGCGCCAGCAGCTTGGAGCCCTGGGAGCAGTACTTC. This codes for CASSLEPWEQYF. The variable domain in full, with the rest retrieved from reference TRBV5-1 and TRBJ2-7, is KAGVTQTPRYLIKTRGQQVTLSCSPISGHRSVSWYQQTPGQGLQFLFEYFSETQRNKGNFPGRFSGRQFSNSRSEMNVSTLELGDSALYLCASSLEPWEQYFGPGTRLTVT.

This clone has more than one count but fewer than ten. The CDR3 loop reads CASSLTRDYQETQYF. CDR3 nucleotide sequence: TGTGCCAGCAGCTTAACCCGGGACTACCAAGAGACCCAGTACTTC. The rearrangement joins TRBV7-9 to TRBJ2-5, with D possibly matching TRBD2 (6 bases). Trimming took 2 bases from V and 0 from J, leaving 10 bases between them. Germline loops: CDR1 SEHNR, CDR2 FQNEAQ (reference sequence). The CDR3 runs 15 residues.

V and J are TRBV7-3 and TRBJ2-1; 8 bases align to TRBD2. CDR1 and CDR2 from the germline V gene are SGHTA and FQGTGA. J lost 9 bases, V lost 2 bases, and 18 bases had no gene match. There are 18 residues in the CDR3. The CDR3 region is CASSLGPGDLSGSAEQFF. The CDR3 DNA reads as TGTGCCAGCAGCTTAGGTCCGGGAGACCTAAGCGGGAGTGCTGAGCAGTTCTTC.

This clone was detected only a few times. The chain combines TRBV29-1 with TRBJ2-7; tentatively, D is TRBD2 (6 bases). Germline lookup yields CDR1 SQVTM and CDR2 ANQGSEA. This CDR3 is built from 14 residues. V lost 6 bases and J 5 bases, leaving 20 bases between the germline ends. The CDR3 reads CSVGGRGSYNEQYF. As DNA, the CDR3 is TGCAGCGTGGGGGGAAGAGGGAGCTACAACGAGCAGTACTTC.

The chain has TRBV9 and TRBJ2-1; 8 nucleotides align to TRBD1. CDR1 is SGDLS and CDR2 is YYNGEE in the germline V gene. V gave up 0 bases and J gave up 8 bases; unmatched junction bases: 7. The CDR3 covers 15 residues. In DNA form, the CDR3 reads TGTGCCAGCAGCGTAGATACAGGGGGAGGTTATGAGCAGTTCTTC. Protein sequence: CASSVDTGGGYEQFF.

The rearrangement uses TRBV4-2 and TRBJ2-5; D perhaps matches TRBD2 (6 bases). V was pared by 1 base and J by 5 bases, with 17 bases between. Germline V gene sequence: CDR1 LGHNA, CDR2 YNFKEQ. The CDR3 extends over 16 amino acids. CDR3 sequence reads: CASSQGPAGSVETQYF. Written as DNA, the CDR3 is TGTGCCAGCAGCCAAGGTCCGGCGGGGTCGGTGGAGACCCAGTACTTC.

Here the CDR3 reads CSGKGAGTEAFF. The CDR3 DNA is TGCAGCGGGAAGGGGGCGGGCACTGAAGCTTTCTTT. V usage is TRBV29-1 and J usage is TRBJ1-1; 7 bases map to TRBD1. Germline lookup yields CDR1 SQVTM and CDR2 ANQGSEA. Unmatched junction bases numbered 6, after V lost 7 bases and J lost 4 bases. This CDR3 region has 12 residues.

This clone showed up just a few times. The rearrangement uses TRBV27 and TRBJ1-1; no reliable D call. The CDR3 sequence is 15 residues long. Trimming left V 2 bases short and J 6 bases short, with 16 bases between. Germline V gives CDR1 MNHEY, CDR2 SMNVEV (reference sequence). CDR3: CASSLGQAGYAEAFF. Here the CDR3 DNA reads TGTGCCAGCAGTTTAGGGCAAGCCGGATACGCTGAAGCTTTCTTT.

This clone was detected only a few times. V usage is TRBV29-1 and J usage is TRBJ2-4; 8 bases fit TRBD2. Germline V lookup: CDR1 SQVTM, CDR2 ANQGSEA. Trimming took 3 bases from V and 3 from J; bases not matched to a gene: 10. The CDR3 is 16 amino acids. The CDR3 here is CSVDGAGGDVKNIQYF. The CDR3 DNA reads TGCAGCGTTGATGGGGCGGGAGGAGATGTCAAAAACATTCAGTACTTC.